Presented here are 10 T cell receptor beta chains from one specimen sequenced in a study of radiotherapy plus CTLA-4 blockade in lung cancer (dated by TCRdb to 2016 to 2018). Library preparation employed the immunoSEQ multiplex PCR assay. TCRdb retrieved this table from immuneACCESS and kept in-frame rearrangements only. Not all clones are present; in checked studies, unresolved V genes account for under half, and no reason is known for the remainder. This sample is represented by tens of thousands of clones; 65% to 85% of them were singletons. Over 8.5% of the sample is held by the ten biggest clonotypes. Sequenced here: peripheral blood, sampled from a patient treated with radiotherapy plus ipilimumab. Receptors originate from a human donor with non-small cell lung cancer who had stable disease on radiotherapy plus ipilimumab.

The CDR3 DNA reads TGTGCCAGCAGCCTTGATCCTTACTCCTACGAGCAGTACTTC. Protein product: CASSLDPYSYEQYF. The rearrangement uses TRBV6-5 and TRBJ2-7, with D uncertain. Germline assignment: CDR1 MNHEY and CDR2 SVGAGI. CDR3 length: 14 amino acids. Trimming left V 6 bases short and J 0 bases short, with 12 bases between.

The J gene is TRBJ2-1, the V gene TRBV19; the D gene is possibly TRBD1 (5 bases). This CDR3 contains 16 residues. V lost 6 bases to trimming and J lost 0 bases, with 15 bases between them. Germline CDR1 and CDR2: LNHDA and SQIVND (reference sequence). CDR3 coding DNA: TGTGCCAGTAGCACTTGGGGCTCCCTCTCCTACAATGAGCAGTTCTTC. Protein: CASSTWGSLSYNEQFF.

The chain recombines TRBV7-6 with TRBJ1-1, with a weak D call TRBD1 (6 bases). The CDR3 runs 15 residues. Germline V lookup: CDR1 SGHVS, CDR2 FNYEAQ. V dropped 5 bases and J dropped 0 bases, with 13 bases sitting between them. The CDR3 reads CASSRQVSMNTEAFF. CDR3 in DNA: TGTGCCAGCAGCAGACAGGTATCCATGAACACTGAAGCTTTCTTT.

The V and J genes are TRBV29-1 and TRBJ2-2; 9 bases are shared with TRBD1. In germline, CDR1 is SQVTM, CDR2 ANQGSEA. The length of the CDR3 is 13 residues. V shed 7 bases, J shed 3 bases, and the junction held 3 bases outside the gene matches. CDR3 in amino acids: CSGRQGDTGELFF. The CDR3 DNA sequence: TGCAGCGGAAGACAGGGGGACACCGGGGAGCTGTTTTTT.

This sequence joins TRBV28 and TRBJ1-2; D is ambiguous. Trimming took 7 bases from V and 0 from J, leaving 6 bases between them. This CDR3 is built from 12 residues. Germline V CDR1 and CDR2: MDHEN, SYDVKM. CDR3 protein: CASMEANYGYTF. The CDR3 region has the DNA TGTGCCAGCATGGAGGCTAACTATGGCTACACCTTC.

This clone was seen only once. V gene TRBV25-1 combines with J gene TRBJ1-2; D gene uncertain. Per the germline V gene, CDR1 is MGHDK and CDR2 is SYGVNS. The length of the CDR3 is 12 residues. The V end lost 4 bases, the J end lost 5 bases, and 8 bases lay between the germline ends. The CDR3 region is CASSAGTYGYTF. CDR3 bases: TGTGCCAGCAGTGCAGGAACTTATGGCTACACCTTC.

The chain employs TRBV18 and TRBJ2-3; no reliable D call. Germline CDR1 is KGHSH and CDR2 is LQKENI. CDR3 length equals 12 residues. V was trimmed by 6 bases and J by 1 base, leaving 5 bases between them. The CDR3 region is CASSQRTDTQYF. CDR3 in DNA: TGTGCCAGCTCTCAACGCACAGATACGCAGTATTTT. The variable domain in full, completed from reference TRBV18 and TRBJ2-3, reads NAGVMQNPRHLVRRRGQEARLRCSPMKGHSHVYWYRQLPEEGLKFMVYLQKENIIDESGMPKERFSAEFPKEGPSILRIQQVVRGDSAAYFCASSQRTDTQYFGPGTRLTVL.

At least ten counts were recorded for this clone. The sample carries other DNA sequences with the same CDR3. This CDR3 is CASRSGPGGGYGYTF. The CDR3 DNA sequence: TGTGCCAGCCGCTCGGGACCGGGGGGGGGCTATGGCTACACCTTC. The chain carries TRBV13 and TRBJ1-2; weak D call: TRBD1 (5 bases). Germline V gives CDR1 PRHDT, CDR2 FYEKMQ (reference sequence). Trimming removed 8 bases at V and 4 bases at J, with 20 bases between. The CDR3 has 15 residues.

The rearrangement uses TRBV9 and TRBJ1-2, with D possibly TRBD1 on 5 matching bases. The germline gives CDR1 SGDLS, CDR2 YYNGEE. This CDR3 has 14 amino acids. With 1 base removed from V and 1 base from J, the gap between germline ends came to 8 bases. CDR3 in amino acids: CASSVQGSNYGYTF. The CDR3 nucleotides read TGTGCCAGCAGCGTACAGGGTAGTAACTATGGCTACACCTTC.

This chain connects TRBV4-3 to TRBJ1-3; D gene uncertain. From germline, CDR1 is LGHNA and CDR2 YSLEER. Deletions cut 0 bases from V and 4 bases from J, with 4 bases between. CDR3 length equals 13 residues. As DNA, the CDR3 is TGCGCCAGCAGCCAAGATGCCGGAAACACCATATATTTT. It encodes CASSQDAGNTIYF.